The source of this TCR beta chain is a study of blood T cell repertoires in COVID-19. In the study overall: There were acute and convalescent COVID-19 samples, and they came from the United States, Italy and Spain.

Two negative PCRs, clearance, or symptom resolution characterized the recovered Cohort 3 donors. Authors' methods: Reference gene primer amplification gave nucleated cell count estimates. Some clones are missing from TCRdb's copy, which holds only in-frame ones; the method was immunoSEQ multiplex PCR. The DNA was the basis for D and trimming; V, J and clone size are from that table. The sample includes approximately 470,000 clones, around 90% seen only once; the top ten take around 0.64%. The V segment lost 3 bases and the J segment 2 bases; nucleotides outside the gene matches: 14. The V gene's germline CDR1 is MNHEY and CDR2 SMNVEV (reference sequence). The CDR3 covers 18 residues. This clone was observed once.

The sequence derives from a woman younger than 30 who had recovered from COVID-19. The chain uses TRBV27 and TRBJ2-3; TRBD1 aligns across 7 bases. The material sequenced was PBMCs or T cells enriched from blood (not recorded which). The CDR3, as DNA: TGTGCCAGCAGTTTTTCAACCCCCGGGACAGACTACACAGATACGCAGTATTTT. It codes for CASSFSTPGTDYTDTQYF.